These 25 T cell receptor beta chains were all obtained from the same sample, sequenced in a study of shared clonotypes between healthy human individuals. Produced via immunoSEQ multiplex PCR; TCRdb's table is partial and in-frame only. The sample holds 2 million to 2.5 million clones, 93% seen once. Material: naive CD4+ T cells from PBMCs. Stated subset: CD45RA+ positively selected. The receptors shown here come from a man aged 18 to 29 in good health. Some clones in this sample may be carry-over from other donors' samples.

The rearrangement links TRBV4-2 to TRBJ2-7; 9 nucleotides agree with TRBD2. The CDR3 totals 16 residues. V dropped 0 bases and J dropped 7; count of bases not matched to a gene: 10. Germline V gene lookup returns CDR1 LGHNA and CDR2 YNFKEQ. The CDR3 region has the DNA TGTGCCAGCAGCCAAGATCTGCCTAGCGGGACGCGGGAGCAGTACTTC. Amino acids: CASSQDLPSGTREQYF.

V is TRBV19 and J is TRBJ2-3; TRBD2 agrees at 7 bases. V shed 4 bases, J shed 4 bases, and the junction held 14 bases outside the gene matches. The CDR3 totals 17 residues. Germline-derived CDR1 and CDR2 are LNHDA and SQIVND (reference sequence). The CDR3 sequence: CASSKRKGGSSPDTQYF. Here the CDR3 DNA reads TGTGCCAGTAGTAAGAGGAAGGGCGGGAGTTCCCCAGATACGCAGTATTTT.

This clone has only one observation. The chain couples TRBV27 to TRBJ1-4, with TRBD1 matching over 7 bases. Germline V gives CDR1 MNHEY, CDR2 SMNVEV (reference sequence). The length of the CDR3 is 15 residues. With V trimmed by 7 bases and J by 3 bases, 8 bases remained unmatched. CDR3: CASTRLGTANEKLFF. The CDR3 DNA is TGTGCCAGCACCCGCCTGGGGACAGCTAATGAAAAACTGTTTTTT.

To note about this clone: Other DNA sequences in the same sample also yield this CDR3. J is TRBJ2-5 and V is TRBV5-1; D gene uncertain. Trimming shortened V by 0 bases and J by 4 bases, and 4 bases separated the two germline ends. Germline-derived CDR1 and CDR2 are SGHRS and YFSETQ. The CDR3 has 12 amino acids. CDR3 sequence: CASSLVLETQYF. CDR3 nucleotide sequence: TGCGCCAGCAGCTTGGTTTTAGAGACCCAGTACTTC.

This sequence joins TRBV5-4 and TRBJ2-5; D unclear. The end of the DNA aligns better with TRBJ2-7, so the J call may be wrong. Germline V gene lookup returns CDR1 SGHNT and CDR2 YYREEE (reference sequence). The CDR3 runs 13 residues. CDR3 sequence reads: CASSADGPYEQYF. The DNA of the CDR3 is TGTGCCAGCAGCGCCGACGGCCCCTACGAGCAGTACTTC.

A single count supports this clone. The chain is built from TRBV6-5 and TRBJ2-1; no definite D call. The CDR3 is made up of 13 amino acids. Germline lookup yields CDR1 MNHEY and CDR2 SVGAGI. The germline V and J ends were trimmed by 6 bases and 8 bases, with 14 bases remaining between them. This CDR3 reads CASRGTYPDEQFF. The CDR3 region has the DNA TGTGCCAGCAGAGGCACCTATCCGGATGAGCAGTTCTTC.

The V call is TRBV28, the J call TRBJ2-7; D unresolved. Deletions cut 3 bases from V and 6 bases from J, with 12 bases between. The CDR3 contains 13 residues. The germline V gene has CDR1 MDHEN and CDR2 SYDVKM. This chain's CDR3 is CASSLSASGEQYF. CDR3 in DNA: TGTGCCAGCAGTTTGAGTGCGAGTGGCGAGCAGTACTTC. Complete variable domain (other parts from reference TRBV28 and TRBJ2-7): DVKVTQSSRYLVKRTGEKVFLECVQDMDHENMFWYRQDPGLGLRLIYFSYDVKMKEKGDIPEGYSVSREKKERFSLILESASTNQTSMYLCASSLSASGEQYFGPGTRLTVT.

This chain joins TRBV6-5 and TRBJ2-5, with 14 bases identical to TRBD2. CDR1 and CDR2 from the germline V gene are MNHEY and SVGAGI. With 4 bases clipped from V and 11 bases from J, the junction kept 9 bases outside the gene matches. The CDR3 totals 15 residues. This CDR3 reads CASSSRRLAGGEQYF. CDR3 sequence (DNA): TGTGCCAGCAGTTCACGGAGACTAGCGGGAGGGGAACAGTACTTC.

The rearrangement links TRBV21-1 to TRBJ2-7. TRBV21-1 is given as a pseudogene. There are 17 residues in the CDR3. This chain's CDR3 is CASSNRQQTGLHHEQYF. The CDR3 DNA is TGTGCCAGCAGCAACCGACAACAAACGGGTCTCCACCACGAGCAGTACTTC.

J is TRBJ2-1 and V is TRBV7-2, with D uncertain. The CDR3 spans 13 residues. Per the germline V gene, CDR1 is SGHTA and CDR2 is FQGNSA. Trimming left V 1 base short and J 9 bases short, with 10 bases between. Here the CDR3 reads CASSLGPSVEQFF. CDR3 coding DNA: TGTGCCAGCAGCTTAGGACCGAGCGTTGAGCAGTTCTTC.

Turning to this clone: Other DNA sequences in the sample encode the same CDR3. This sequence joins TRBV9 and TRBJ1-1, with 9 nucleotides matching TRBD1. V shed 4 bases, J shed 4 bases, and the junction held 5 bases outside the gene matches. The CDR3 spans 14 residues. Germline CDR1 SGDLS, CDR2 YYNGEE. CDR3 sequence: CASSTQTGGTEAFF. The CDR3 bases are TGTGCCAGCAGCACCCAGACAGGGGGCACTGAAGCTTTCTTT.

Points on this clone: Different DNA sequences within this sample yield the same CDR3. This CDR3 is CASSFRGNQPQHF. The CDR3 nucleotides read TGTGCCAGCAGCTTCAGGGGCAATCAGCCCCAGCATTTT. This chain joins TRBV7-9 and TRBJ1-5, with a weak D call TRBD1 (5 bases). The CDR3 has 13 amino acids. CDR1 and CDR2 from the germline V gene are SEHNR and FQNEAQ (reference sequence). V was clipped by 3 bases and J by 2 bases, with 5 bases between them. Full variable domain (rest looked up from reference TRBV7-9 and TRBJ1-5): DTGVSQNPRHKITKRGQNVTFRCDPISEHNRLYWYRQTLGQGPEFLTYFQNEAQLEKSRLLSDRFSAERPKGSFSTLEIQRTEQGDSAMYLCASSFRGNQPQHFGDGTRLSIL.

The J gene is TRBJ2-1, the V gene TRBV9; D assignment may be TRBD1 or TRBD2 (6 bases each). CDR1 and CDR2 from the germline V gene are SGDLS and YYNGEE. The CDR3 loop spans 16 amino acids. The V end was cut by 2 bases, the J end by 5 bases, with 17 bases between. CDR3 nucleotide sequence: TGTGCCAGCAGCGTGGAACCGGGGGCTAACCACAATGAGCAGTTCTTC. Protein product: CASSVEPGANHNEQFF.

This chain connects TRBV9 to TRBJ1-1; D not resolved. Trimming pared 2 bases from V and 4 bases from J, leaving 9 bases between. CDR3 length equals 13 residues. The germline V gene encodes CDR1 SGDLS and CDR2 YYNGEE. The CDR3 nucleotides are TGTGCCAGCAGCGTCATCGGTAGCACTGAAGCTTTCTTT. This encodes CASSVIGSTEAFF.

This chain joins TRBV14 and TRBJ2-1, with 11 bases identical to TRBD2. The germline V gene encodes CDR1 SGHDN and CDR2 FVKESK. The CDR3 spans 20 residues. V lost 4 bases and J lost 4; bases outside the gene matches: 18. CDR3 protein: CASSLNRLAGPKRGYNEQFF. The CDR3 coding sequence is TGTGCCAGCAGCCTTAACCGACTAGCGGGGCCAAAACGCGGATACAATGAGCAGTTCTTC.

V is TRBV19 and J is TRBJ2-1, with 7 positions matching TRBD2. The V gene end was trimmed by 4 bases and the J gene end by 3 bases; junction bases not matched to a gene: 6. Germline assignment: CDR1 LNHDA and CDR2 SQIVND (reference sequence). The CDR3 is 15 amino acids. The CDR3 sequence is CASSRVAGFYNEQFF. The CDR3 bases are TGTGCCAGTAGTAGGGTAGCGGGTTTCTACAATGAGCAGTTCTTC.

CDR3 sequence reads: CASSQAQGYGYTF. The CDR3 DNA reads TGCGCCAGCAGCCAAGCACAGGGCTATGGCTACACCTTC. This chain links TRBV4-3 with TRBJ1-2, with a possible D match to TRBD1 (6 bases). V was cut by 1 base and J by 4 bases, with 7 bases left in between. The CDR3 is 13 residues long. The germline gives CDR1 LGHNA, CDR2 YSLEER.

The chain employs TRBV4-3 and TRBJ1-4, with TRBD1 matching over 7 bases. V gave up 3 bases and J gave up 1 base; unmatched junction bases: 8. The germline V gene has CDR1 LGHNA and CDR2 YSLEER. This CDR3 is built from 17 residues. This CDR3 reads CASSQRDYRGTNEKLFF. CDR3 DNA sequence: TGCGCCAGCAGCCAGCGGGACTACAGGGGAACTAATGAAAAACTGTTTTTT.

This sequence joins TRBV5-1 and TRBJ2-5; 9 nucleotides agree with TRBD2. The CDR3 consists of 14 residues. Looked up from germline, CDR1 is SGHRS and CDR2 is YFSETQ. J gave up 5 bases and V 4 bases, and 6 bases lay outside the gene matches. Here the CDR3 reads CASSVAGVWETQYF. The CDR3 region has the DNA TGCGCCAGCAGCGTAGCGGGAGTGTGGGAGACCCAGTACTTC.

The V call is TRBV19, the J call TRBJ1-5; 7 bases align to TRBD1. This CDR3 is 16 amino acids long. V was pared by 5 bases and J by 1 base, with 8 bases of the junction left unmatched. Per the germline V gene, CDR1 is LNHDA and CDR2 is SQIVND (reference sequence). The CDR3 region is CASSSGGGRSNQPQHF. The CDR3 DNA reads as TGTGCCAGTAGTTCAGGGGGGGGCAGAAGCAATCAGCCCCAGCATTTT.

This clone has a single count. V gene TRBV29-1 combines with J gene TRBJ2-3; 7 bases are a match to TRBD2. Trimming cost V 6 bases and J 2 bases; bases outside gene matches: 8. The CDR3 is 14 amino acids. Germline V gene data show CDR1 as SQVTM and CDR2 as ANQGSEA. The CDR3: CSVKGLADTDTQYF. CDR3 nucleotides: TGCAGCGTCAAGGGCCTAGCGGACACAGATACGCAGTATTTT.

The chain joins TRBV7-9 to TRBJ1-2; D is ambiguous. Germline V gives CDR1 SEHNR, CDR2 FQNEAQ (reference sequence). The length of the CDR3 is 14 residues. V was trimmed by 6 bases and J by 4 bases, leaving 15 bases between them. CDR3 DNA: TGTGCCAGCAGTGCCTTGGTGGAAGGCTATGGCTACACCTTC. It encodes CASSALVEGYGYTF.

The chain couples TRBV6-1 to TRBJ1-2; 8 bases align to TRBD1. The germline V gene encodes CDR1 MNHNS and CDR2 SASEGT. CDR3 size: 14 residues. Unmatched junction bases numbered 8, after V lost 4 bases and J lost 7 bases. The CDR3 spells CASSVQGEFSGYTF. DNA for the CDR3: TGTGCCAGCAGTGTACAGGGGGAATTCTCTGGCTACACCTTC.

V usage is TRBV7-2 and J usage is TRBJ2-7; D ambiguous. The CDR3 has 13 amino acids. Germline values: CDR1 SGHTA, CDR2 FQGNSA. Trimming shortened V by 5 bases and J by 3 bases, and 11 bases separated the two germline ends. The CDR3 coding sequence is TGTGCCAGCAGCCCTCCCTCAGGCTACGAGCAGTACTTC. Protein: CASSPPSGYEQYF.

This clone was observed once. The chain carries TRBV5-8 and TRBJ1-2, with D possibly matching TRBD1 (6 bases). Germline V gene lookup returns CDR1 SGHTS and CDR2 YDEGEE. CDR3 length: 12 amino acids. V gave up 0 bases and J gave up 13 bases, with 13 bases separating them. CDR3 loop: CASSLVEEGGTF. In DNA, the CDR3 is TGTGCCAGCAGCTTGGTTGAAGAAGGGGGCACCTTC.